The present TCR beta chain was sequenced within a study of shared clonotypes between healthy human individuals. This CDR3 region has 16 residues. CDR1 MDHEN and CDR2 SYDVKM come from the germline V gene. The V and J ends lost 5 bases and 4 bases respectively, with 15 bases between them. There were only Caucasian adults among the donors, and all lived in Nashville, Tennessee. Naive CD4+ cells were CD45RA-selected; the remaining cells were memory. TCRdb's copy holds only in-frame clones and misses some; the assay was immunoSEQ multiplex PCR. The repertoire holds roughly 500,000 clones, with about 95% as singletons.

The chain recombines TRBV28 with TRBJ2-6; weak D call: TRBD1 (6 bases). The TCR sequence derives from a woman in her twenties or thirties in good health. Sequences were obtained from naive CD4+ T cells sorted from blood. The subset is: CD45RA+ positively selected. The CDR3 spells CASSRVGAMGANVLTF. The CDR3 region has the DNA TGTGCCAGCAGTCGAGTGGGGGCAATGGGGGCCAACGTCCTGACTTTC.